This T cell receptor (beta chain) stems from a study of PD-1 blockade in mismatch repair-deficient tumors. As regards this clone: Antigen: not known. Germline is not matched at one junction end, which may reflect a read error.

Libraries were prepared by immunoSEQ multiplex PCR; TCRdb keeps only in-frame clonotypes and omits some of them. The sample carries around 14,000 clones, about 80% recorded once. This sample's time point: roughly 10-day in vitro stimulation with candidate neoantigen peptide 5. The germline CDR1 and CDR2 sequences are KGHSH and LQKENI. This CDR3 region has 17 residues. The sequences come from cells cultured in vitro, collected from a patient treated with pembrolizumab. The receptor was derived from an adult with mismatch repair-deficient cancer. The chain carries TRBV18 and TRBJ2-2, with 12 bases matching TRBD2. CDR3 protein: CASSPLAGGVPTGELFF. In DNA form, the CDR3 reads TGTGCCAGCTCCCCACTAGCGGGAGGAGTCCCCACCGGGGAGCTGTTTTTT.